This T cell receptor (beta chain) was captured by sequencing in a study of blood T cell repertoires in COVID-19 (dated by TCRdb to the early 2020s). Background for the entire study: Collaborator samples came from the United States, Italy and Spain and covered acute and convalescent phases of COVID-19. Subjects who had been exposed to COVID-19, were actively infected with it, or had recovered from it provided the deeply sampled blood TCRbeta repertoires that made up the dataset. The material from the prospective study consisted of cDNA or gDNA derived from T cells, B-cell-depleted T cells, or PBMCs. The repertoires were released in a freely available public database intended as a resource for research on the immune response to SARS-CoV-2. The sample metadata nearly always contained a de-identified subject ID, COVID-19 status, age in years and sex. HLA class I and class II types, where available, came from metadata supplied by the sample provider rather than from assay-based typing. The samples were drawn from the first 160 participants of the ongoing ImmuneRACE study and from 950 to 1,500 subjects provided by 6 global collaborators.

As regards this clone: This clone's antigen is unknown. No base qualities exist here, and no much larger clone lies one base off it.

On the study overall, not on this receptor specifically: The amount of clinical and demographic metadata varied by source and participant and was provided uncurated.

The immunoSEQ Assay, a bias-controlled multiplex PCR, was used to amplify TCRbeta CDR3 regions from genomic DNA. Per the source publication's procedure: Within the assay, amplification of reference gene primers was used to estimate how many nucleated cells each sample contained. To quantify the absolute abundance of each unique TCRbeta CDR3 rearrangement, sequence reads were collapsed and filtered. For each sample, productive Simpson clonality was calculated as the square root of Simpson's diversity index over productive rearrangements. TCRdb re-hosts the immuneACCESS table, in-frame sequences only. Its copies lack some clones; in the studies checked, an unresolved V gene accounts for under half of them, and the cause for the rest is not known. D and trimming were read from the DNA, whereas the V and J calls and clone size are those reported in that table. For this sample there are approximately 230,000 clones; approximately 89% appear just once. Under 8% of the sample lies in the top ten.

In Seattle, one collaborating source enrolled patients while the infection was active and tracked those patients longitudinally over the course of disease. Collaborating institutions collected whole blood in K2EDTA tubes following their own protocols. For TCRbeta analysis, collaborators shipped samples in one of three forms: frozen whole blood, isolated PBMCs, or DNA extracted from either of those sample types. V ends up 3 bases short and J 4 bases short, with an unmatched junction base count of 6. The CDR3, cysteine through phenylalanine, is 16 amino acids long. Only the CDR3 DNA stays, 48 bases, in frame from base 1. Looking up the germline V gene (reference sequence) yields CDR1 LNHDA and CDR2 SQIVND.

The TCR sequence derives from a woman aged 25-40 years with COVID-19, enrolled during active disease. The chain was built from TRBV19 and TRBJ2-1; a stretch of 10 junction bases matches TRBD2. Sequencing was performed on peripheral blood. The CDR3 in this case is CASSITLAGVYNEQFF. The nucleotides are TGTGCCAGTAGTATCACCCTAGCGGGGGTTTACAATGAGCAGTTCTTC.